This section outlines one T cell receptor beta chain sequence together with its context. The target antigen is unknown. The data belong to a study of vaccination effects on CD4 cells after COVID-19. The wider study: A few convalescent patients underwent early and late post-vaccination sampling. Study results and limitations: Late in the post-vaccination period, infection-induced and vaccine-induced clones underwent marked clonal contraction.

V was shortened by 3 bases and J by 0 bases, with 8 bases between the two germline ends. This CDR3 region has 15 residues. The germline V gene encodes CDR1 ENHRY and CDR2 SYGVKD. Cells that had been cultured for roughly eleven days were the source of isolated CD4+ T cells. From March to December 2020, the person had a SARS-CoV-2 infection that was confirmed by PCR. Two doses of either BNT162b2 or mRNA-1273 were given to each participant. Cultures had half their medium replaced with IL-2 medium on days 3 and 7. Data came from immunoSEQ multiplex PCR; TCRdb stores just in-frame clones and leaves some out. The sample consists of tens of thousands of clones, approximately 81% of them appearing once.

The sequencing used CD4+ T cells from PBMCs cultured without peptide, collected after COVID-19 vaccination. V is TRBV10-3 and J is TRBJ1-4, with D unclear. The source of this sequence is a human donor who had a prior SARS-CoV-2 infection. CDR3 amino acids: CAISELLATNEKLFF. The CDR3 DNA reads TGTGCCATCAGTGAATTATTAGCAACTAATGAAAAACTGTTTTTT.